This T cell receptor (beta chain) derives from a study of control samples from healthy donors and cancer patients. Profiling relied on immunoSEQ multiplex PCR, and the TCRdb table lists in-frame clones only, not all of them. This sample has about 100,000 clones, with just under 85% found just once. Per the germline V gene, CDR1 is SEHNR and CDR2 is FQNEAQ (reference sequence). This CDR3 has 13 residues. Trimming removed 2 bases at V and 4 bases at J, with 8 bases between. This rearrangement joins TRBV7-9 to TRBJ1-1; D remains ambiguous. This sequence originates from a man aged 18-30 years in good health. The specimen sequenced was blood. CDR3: CASSLSGATEAFF. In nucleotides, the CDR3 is TGTGCCAGCAGCTTATCGGGCGCCACTGAAGCTTTCTTT.